This entry lists 13 T cell receptor beta chains sequenced from one sample in a study of read filtering for tumor transcriptome and immune sequencing. The library was built from roughly 400 ng RNA with molecular barcoded adaptors for alpha/delta and beta/gamma chains. One entry per CDR3 protein, called by TCRdb with MiXCR from the reads. The table has under 40,000 distinct CDR3 sequences, about 14% seen once. Sequencing was done on a sample of a population of CD138-negative cells sorted from bone marrow. The receptor source for this set is a donor at least 40 years old with multiple myeloma.

On this clonotype: The junction does not match germline at one end; this may be a read error. The chain combines TRBV20-1 with TRBJ2-3, with D uncertain. Per germline, CDR1 DFQATT and CDR2 SNEGSKA (reference sequence). The CDR3 extends over 14 amino acids. For the CDR3, the DNA is TGCAGTGCTAGAGATTACAGAGGCACAGATGCGCAGTATTTT. It yields the protein CSARDYRGTDAQYF.

This clonotype came up many times. The rearrangement joins TRBV20-1 to TRBJ2-7, with a weak D call TRBD2 (5 bases). V dropped 0 bases and J dropped 3 bases, with 18 bases sitting between them. Germline CDR1 DFQATT, CDR2 SNEGSKA (reference sequence). The CDR3 has 16 residues. The CDR3 DNA reads TGCAGTGCTAGAGAATCGAGGCACACAGACTACTACGAGCAGTACTTC. Its translation: CSARESRHTDYYEQYF.

This clonotype was detected ten times or more. The rearrangement uses TRBV19 and TRBJ1-2; TRBD1 matches at 8 bases. The germline CDR1 and CDR2 sequences are LNHDA and SQIVND (reference sequence). The V segment lost 1 base and the J segment 5 bases; nucleotides outside the gene matches: 12. This CDR3 is 17 amino acids long. The CDR3 coding sequence is TGTGCCAGTAGTATAGCGGGAGGAACAGGGGGGGGATATGGCTACACCTTC. This translates into CASSIAGGTGGGYGYTF.

There are many counts of this clonotype. V gene TRBV12-3 or TRBV12-4 combines with J gene TRBJ1-5, with unresolved D. V was shortened by 3 bases and J by 3 bases, with 9 bases between the two germline ends. The CDR3 has 14 amino acids. The CDR3 DNA follows: TGTGCCAGCAGTTTCCTGCGGAACAATCAGCCCCAGCATTTT. Its protein product is CASSFLRNNQPQHF.

This clonotype was detected many times. This chain uses TRBV11-2 with TRBJ2-2, with 7 bases identical to TRBD2. Germline V CDR1 and CDR2: SGHAT, FQNNGV. The CDR3 runs 17 residues. Trimming removed 1 base from V and 3 bases from J; junction bases left unmatched: 8. The CDR3, as DNA: TGTGCCAGCAGCTTAGTGGGGGGGGAAGGAGACACCGGGGAGCTGTTTTTT. Translating gives CASSLVGGEGDTGELFF.

This clonotype was detected many times. The chain uses TRBV18 and TRBJ1-5; D is unresolved. CDR1 KGHSH and CDR2 LQKENI come from the germline V gene. Trimming stripped 3 bases from V and 3 bases from J, with 12 bases between. This CDR3 has 15 amino acids. The CDR3 DNA reads TGTGCCAGCTCACCCGGCCTTGGCATCAATCAGCCCCAGCATTTT. As protein: CASSPGLGINQPQHF.

This clonotype was observed many times. The chain couples TRBV6-5 to TRBJ1-5; weak D call: TRBD1 (5 bases). Per the germline V gene, CDR1 is MNHEY and CDR2 is SVGAGI. The CDR3 runs to 14 residues. Trimming pared 6 bases from V and 3 bases from J, leaving 12 bases between. CDR3 loop: CASRGGTDNQPQHF. The CDR3, as DNA: TGTGCCAGCAGGGGCGGGACGGACAATCAGCCCCAGCATTTT.

To note about this clonotype: A junction end diverges from the germline sequence, so it may reflect a read error. This rearrangement joins TRBV6-5 to TRBJ1-1, with D maybe TRBD1 (6 bases). The CDR3 runs to 13 residues. The germline V gene encodes CDR1 MNHEY and CDR2 SVGAGI. The CDR3 is CASREQGYTGAFF. The DNA for the CDR3 is TGTGCCAGCAGAGAACAGGGTTACACTGGAGCTTTCTTT.

This clonotype was counted only a few times. The CDR3 loop is CSARDQGGVSSYEQYF. CDR3 nucleotides: TGCAGTGCTAGAGATCAGGGCGGGGTGAGCTCCTACGAGCAGTACTTC. This chain joins TRBV20-1 and TRBJ2-7; possible D gene TRBD2, 6 bases. Looked up from germline, CDR1 is DFQATT and CDR2 is SNEGSKA (reference sequence). This CDR3 is built from 16 residues. With 0 bases removed from V and 0 bases from J, the gap between germline ends came to 15 bases.

This clonotype was counted ten times or more. The V gene is TRBV7-6, the J gene TRBJ2-7; 9 positions agree with TRBD1. The V gene end was trimmed by 5 bases and the J gene end by 7 bases; junction bases not matched to a gene: 3. Germline V gene sequence: CDR1 SGHVS, CDR2 FNYEAQ. The CDR3 totals 12 residues. CDR3 region: CASSQTGGEQYF. The CDR3 DNA sequence: TGTGCCAGCAGCCAGACAGGGGGAGAGCAGTACTTC.

As for this clonotype: No conserved phenylalanine or tryptophan ends this CDR3, so it is likely a read error. This chain's CDR3 is CSTPDAGAFYNEQFL. The CDR3 DNA sequence: TGCAGTACCCCGGACGCGGGGGCTTTTTACAATGAGCAGTTCCTC. V and J are TRBV20-1 and TRBJ2-1; D might be TRBD2 (7 bases). Between the trimmed V and J ends, which lost 8 bases and 4 bases, there was a span of 21 bases. There are 15 residues in the CDR3. Per the germline V gene, CDR1 is DFQATT and CDR2 is SNEGSKA (reference sequence).

The chain employs TRBV20-1 and TRBJ2-7, with 7 bases lining up with TRBD2. Losses at the gene ends were 6 bases for V and 2 bases for J; bases not matched to a gene: 10. This CDR3 is built from 14 residues. Germline V gene lookup returns CDR1 DFQATT and CDR2 SNEGSKA (reference sequence). The CDR3 sequence: CSATPPSGAYEQYF. The CDR3 bases are TGCAGTGCCACCCCCCCTAGCGGAGCCTACGAGCAGTACTTC.

This clonotype was found many times. The chain couples TRBV4-2 to TRBJ2-7; TRBD1 matches at 10 bases. The germline V gene has CDR1 LGHNA and CDR2 YNFKEQ. The CDR3 contains 14 residues. V dropped 2 bases and J dropped 5; count of bases not matched to a gene: 3. CDR3: CASSQSGTGDEQYF. As DNA, the CDR3 is TGTGCCAGCAGCCAATCCGGGACAGGGGACGAGCAGTACTTC.